This TCR beta chain was obtained from a study of tumor and adjacent non-tumor tissue in lung cancer. RNA was extracted from bulk tissue without any cell sorting. More than 3 cm separated this lung sample from the edge of the tumor. V lost 6 bases to trimming and J lost 5 bases; unmatched junction nucleotides: 10. Germline CDR1 and CDR2: SGHNT and YYREEE (reference sequence). The CDR3 length is 15 residues. The library came from three nested PCR rounds adapted from ARM-PCR protocols. TCRdb analysed the multiplex PCR reads with MiXCR anew, one entry per CDR3 protein. The repertoire has tens of thousands of distinct CDR3 sequences, about 77% of them found once; the top ten carry 35% to 55%.

The sample taken for sequencing was distant non-tumor lung tissue. The TCR comes from a man aged 60-69 years with non-small cell lung cancer. The chain employs TRBV5-4 and TRBJ2-3; TRBD2 aligns across 9 bases. CDR3 region: CASNEGTSGLDTQYF. The CDR3 DNA reads as TGTGCCAGCAACGAGGGCACTAGCGGGTTAGATACGCAGTATTTT.